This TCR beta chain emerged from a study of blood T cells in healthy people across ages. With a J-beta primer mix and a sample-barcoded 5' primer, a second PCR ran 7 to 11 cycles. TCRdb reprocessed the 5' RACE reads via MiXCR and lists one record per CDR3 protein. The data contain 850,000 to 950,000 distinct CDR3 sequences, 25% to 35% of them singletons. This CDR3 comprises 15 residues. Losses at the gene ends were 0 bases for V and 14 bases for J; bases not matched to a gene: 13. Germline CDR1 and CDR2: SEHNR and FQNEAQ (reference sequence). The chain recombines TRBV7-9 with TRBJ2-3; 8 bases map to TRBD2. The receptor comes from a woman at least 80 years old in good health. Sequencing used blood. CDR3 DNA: TGTGCCAGCAGCTTAGCCGGGACTAGATGGGATATGCGGTATTTT. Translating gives CASSLAGTRWDMRYF. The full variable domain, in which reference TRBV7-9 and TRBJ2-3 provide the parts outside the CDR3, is DTGVSQNPRHKITKRGQNVTFRCDPISEHNRLYWYRQTLGQGPEFLTYFQNEAQLEKSRLLSDRFSAERPKGSFSTLEIQRTEQGDSAMYLCASSLAGTRWDMRYFGPGTRLTVL.